These 23 T cell receptor beta chains were all obtained from the same sample, sequenced in a study of post-analysis software for immune sequencing data. Their recognized antigens are unknown. cDNA libraries for TCR beta contained unique molecular identifiers. TCRdb reprocessed the PCR reads via MiXCR and lists one record per CDR3 protein. The top ten clones hold under 0.7% of a sample with hundreds of thousands of distinct CDR3 sequences, just under 30% of them seen once. Study-wide results and caveats: The five TRBV segments detected at higher frequency in patients than in controls included TRBV5-6, TRBV5-1 and TRBV20-1.

Input material: blood. The receptors stem from a girl between 10 and 17 years old with multiple sclerosis.

V usage is TRBV12-3 or TRBV12-4 and J usage is TRBJ2-3; D might be TRBD2 (5 bases). The CDR3 is made up of 15 amino acids. The V end was cut by 7 bases, the J end by 1 base, with 15 bases between. The DNA of the CDR3 is TGTGCCAGCACAAAGCGGAGTCTGGGCACAGATACGCAGTATTTT. Translating gives CASTKRSLGTDTQYF.

The V call is TRBV11-2, the J call TRBJ2-1; maybe TRBD2 (6 bases). The CDR3 is 13 residues long. Trimming removed 9 bases from V and 8 bases from J, with 17 bases in between. Germline CDR1 SGHAT, CDR2 FQNNGV. CDR3 nucleotide sequence: TGTGCCAGTAGAGGAAGCGGGTTGGATGAGCAGTTCTTC. Its translation is CASRGSGLDEQFF.

The chain combines TRBV7-2 with TRBJ2-5; D not resolved. Germline-derived CDR1 and CDR2 are SGHTA and FQGNSA. V was trimmed by 4 bases and J by 5 bases, leaving 8 bases between them. The CDR3 consists of 12 residues. The CDR3 here is CASSWSLETQYF. Written as DNA, the CDR3 is TGTGCCAGCAGCTGGAGCCTCGAGACCCAGTACTTC.

The chain links TRBV12-5 to TRBJ2-5; the D is unclear. Trimming left V 4 bases short and J 11 bases short, with 11 bases between. The germline V gene encodes CDR1 LGHNT and CDR2 FRNRAP. CDR3 size: 11 residues. CDR3: CASGSPGGQYF. CDR3 nucleotide sequence: TGTGCTAGTGGTTCGCCGGGTGGGCAGTACTTC.

The V gene is TRBV4-1, the J gene TRBJ1-5; TRBD1 matches 12 bases. Germline CDR1 MGHRA, CDR2 YSYEKL. The V and J ends lost 0 bases and 7 bases, in that order; junction bases with no gene match: 4. The CDR3 is 16 residues long. CDR3 nucleotide sequence: TGCGCCAGCAGCCAAGAGGGACAGGGGGCAGGACAGCCCCAGCATTTT. Translation: CASSQEGQGAGQPQHF.

This clonotype came up a few times. The chain uses TRBV7-2 and TRBJ2-5, with D possibly TRBD2 on 7 matching bases. The V gene's germline CDR1 is SGHTA and CDR2 FQGNSA. Trimming left V 6 bases short and J 5 bases short, with 13 bases between. The CDR3 is 13 residues long. The CDR3 spells CASRGGLGETQYF. CDR3 sequence (DNA): TGTGCCAGCAGGGGGGGGCTGGGCGAGACCCAGTACTTC. Drawing the rest from reference TRBV7-2 and TRBJ2-5, the complete variable domain is GAGVSQSPSNKVTEKGKDVELRCDPISGHTALYWYRQSLGQGLEFLIYFQGNSAPDKSGLPSDRFSAERTGGSVSTLTIQRTQQEDSAVYLCASRGGLGETQYFGPGTRLLVL.

The chain joins TRBV7-8 to TRBJ1-5; the D is unclear. Deletions cut 4 bases from V and 1 base from J, with 14 bases between. The CDR3 sequence is 16 residues long. The germline V gene encodes CDR1 SGHVS and CDR2 FQNEAQ. The CDR3 is CASSSRPIGSNQPQHF. CDR3 sequence (DNA): TGTGCCAGCAGCTCCCGACCGATAGGGAGCAATCAGCCCCAGCATTTT.

The genes are TRBV5-1 and TRBJ2-2; 11 bases align to TRBD2. Unmatched junction bases numbered 9, after V lost 5 bases and J lost 6 bases. The CDR3 extends over 16 amino acids. Germline values: CDR1 SGHRS, CDR2 YFSETQ. CDR3 residues: CASRVLAGEFAGELFF. CDR3 in DNA: TGCGCCAGCAGAGTACTAGCGGGAGAGTTTGCCGGGGAGCTGTTTTTT.

This clonotype was found once. The chain links TRBV7-2 to TRBJ2-5; the D call may be TRBD1 or TRBD2 (5 bases each). Germline loops: CDR1 SGHTA, CDR2 FQGNSA. V lost 5 bases, J lost 3 bases, and 16 bases lay in between. This CDR3 has 15 residues. The CDR3 region is CASSQGPSDEETQYF. The CDR3 DNA reads as TGTGCCAGCAGCCAGGGACCGTCGGACGAAGAGACCCAGTACTTC.

V gene TRBV25-1 combines with J gene TRBJ1-2, with D possibly TRBD1 on 5 matching bases. The germline gives CDR1 MGHDK, CDR2 SYGVNS. Trimming removed 4 bases from V and 6 bases from J, with 12 bases in between. The CDR3 is 13 residues long. Here the CDR3 reads CASSGPGRNGYTF. Written as DNA, the CDR3 is TGTGCCAGCAGTGGCCCAGGGAGGAATGGCTACACCTTC.

The chain combines TRBV28 with TRBJ1-2; D call uncertain. The CDR3 loop spans 15 amino acids. Germline V gene data show CDR1 as MDHEN and CDR2 as SYDVKM. Trimming cost V 2 bases and J 4 bases, with 14 bases left between them. The CDR3 region is CASSLGEGSAYGYTF. The CDR3 DNA reads TGTGCCAGCAGTTTAGGGGAGGGATCGGCCTATGGCTACACCTTC.

This clonotype was found a few times. V is TRBV7-2 and J is TRBJ1-2; 9 bases are a match to TRBD1. CDR1 and CDR2 from the germline V gene are SGHTA and FQGNSA. This CDR3 has 13 residues. The J segment lost 5 bases and the V segment lost 8 bases, leaving 6 bases of the junction unmatched. This CDR3 reads CASYTGGLYGYTF. As DNA, the CDR3 is TGTGCCAGCTACACAGGGGGCCTTTATGGCTACACCTTC. The full variable domain, its missing parts supplied by reference TRBV7-2 and TRBJ1-2, is GAGVSQSPSNKVTEKGKDVELRCDPISGHTALYWYRQSLGQGLEFLIYFQGNSAPDKSGLPSDRFSAERTGGSVSTLTIQRTQQEDSAVYLCASYTGGLYGYTFGSGTRLTVV.

The chain carries TRBV5-1 and TRBJ2-2; TRBD2 agrees at 13 bases. The length of the CDR3 is 16 residues. Losses at the gene ends were 4 bases for V and 2 bases for J; bases not matched to a gene: 2. The V gene's germline CDR1 is SGHRS and CDR2 YFSETQ. CDR3 DNA sequence: TGCGCCAGCAGCGGGACTAGCGGGGTTAACACCGGGGAGCTGTTTTTT. It is translated as CASSGTSGVNTGELFF.

The table lists this clonotype with a count of one. V is TRBV4-1 and J is TRBJ1-2; 7 positions match TRBD1. V was clipped by 3 bases and J by 4 bases; unmatched bases: 8. CDR1 is MGHRA, CDR2 YSYEKL, per germline. The CDR3 sequence is 15 residues long. In nucleotides, the CDR3 is TGCGCCAGCAGCCACCTAACAGGGGTCGGCTATGGCTACACCTTC. Encoded protein: CASSHLTGVGYGYTF.

The rearrangement joins TRBV14 to TRBJ2-1; 8 nucleotides align to TRBD2. The V and J ends lost 2 bases and 6 bases, in that order; junction bases with no gene match: 15. Germline V lookup: CDR1 SGHDN, CDR2 FVKESK. The CDR3 runs to 18 residues. As DNA, the CDR3 is TGTGCCAGCAGCCAATGGCCACTCAGCGGGAGAAGTAGCAATGAGCAGTTCTTC. As protein: CASSQWPLSGRSSNEQFF.

This clonotype was recorded many times. This chain uses TRBV6-5 with TRBJ2-1; 11 positions agree with TRBD1. V lost 6 bases, J lost 7 bases, and 8 bases stayed unmatched. This CDR3 spans 15 amino acids. The germline CDR1 and CDR2 sequences are MNHEY and SVGAGI. The CDR3 nucleotides read TGTGCCAGCAGCCTCGGACAGGGGGCTAGTAATGAGCAGTTCTTC. This sequence encodes CASSLGQGASNEQFF.

In its sample, this clonotype was seen a few times. The CDR3 DNA reads as TGCAGTGCTAGAGACAGGGGGCGCGGTGGCTACACCTTC. Translation: CSARDRGRGGYTF. The J gene is TRBJ1-2, the V gene TRBV20-1; 8 bases fit TRBD1. V trimming: 0 bases; J trimming: 7 bases; junction bases outside the gene matches: 4. This CDR3 is built from 13 residues. CDR1 DFQATT and CDR2 SNEGSKA come from the germline V gene (reference sequence).

The rearrangement uses TRBV7-2 and TRBJ2-7, with 8 bases fitting TRBD2. V shed 0 bases, J shed 3 bases, and the junction held 7 bases outside the gene matches. The length of the CDR3 is 16 residues. Germline V gives CDR1 SGHTA, CDR2 FQGNSA. The CDR3 sequence: CASSLAWRGAFYEQYF. The CDR3 coding sequence is TGTGCCAGCAGCTTAGCCTGGCGGGGGGCCTTCTACGAGCAGTACTTC.

The gene calls are TRBV28 and TRBJ2-3; TRBD1 matches at 8 bases. Germline assignment: CDR1 MDHEN and CDR2 SYDVKM. The CDR3 consists of 16 residues. The junction had 7 bases not matched to a gene; V was cut back by 3 bases and J by 2 bases. This CDR3 reads CASSFGQGPNTDTQYF. The CDR3 DNA sequence: TGTGCCAGCAGTTTTGGACAGGGCCCCAACACAGATACGCAGTATTTT.

This clonotype has more than one count but fewer than ten. The genes are TRBV29-1 and TRBJ2-7, with D possibly being TRBD1 (6 bases). The germline CDR1 and CDR2 sequences are SQVTM and ANQGSEA. This CDR3 has 16 residues. V lost 7 bases to trimming and J lost 0 bases, with 22 bases between them. The CDR3 sequence is CSGLIRTLGASYEQYF. Here the CDR3 DNA reads TGCAGCGGGTTGATAAGGACCCTGGGGGCCTCCTACGAGCAGTACTTC.

The chain recombines TRBV7-2 with TRBJ2-7, with D possibly being TRBD2 (6 bases). There are 14 residues in the CDR3. V shed 3 bases and J shed 1 base, with 10 bases lying between them. Germline V gives CDR1 SGHTA, CDR2 FQGNSA. This chain's CDR3 is CASSLAGWSYEQYF. The DNA for the CDR3 is TGTGCCAGCAGCTTGGCGGGATGGTCCTACGAGCAGTACTTC.

This clonotype has just a few counts. The chain combines TRBV28 with TRBJ2-7, with 8 bases lining up with TRBD1. The CDR3 is made up of 14 amino acids. Germline V lookup: CDR1 MDHEN, CDR2 SYDVKM. Trimming at V came to 4 bases and at J to 6 bases, leaving 8 bases not matched to a gene. Written as DNA, the CDR3 is TGTGCCAGCAGTTCCGGACAGGGAGGAGGCGAGCAGTACTTC. Amino acid sequence: CASSSGQGGGEQYF.

The rearrangement joins TRBV19 to TRBJ1-2, with D perhaps matching TRBD1 (5 bases). The CDR3 is made up of 14 amino acids. V gave up 7 bases and J gave up 4 bases, with 16 bases separating them. Germline assignment: CDR1 LNHDA and CDR2 SQIVND (reference sequence). This chain's CDR3 is CASTHAGTTYGYTF. The CDR3 coding sequence is TGTGCCAGTACCCATGCCGGGACTACCTATGGCTACACCTTC.